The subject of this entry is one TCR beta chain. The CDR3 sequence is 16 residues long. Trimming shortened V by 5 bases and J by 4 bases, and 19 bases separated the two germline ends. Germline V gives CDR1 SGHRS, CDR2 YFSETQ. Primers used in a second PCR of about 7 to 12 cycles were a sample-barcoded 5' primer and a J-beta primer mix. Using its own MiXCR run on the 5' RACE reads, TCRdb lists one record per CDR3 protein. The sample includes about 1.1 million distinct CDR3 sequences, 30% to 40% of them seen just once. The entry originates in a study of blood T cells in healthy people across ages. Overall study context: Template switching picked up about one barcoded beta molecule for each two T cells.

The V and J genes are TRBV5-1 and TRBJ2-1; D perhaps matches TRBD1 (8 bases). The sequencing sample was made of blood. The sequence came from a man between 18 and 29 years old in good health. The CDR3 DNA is TGCGCCAGCAGTCAAACAACAGGGGGGGATTACAATGAGCAGTTCTTC. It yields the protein CASSQTTGGDYNEQFF.